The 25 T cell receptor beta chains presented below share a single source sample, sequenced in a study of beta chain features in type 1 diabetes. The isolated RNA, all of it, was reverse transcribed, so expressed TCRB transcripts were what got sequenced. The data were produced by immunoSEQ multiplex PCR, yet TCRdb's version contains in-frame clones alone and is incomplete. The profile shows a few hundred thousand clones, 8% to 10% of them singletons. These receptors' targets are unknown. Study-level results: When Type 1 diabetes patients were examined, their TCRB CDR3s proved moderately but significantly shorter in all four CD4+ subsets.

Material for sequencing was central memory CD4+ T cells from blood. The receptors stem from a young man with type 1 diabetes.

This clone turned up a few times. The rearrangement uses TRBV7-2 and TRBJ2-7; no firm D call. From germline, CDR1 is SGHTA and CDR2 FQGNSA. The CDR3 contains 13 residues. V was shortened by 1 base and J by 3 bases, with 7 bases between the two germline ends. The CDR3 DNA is TGTGCCAGCAGCTTAGTGTTCGACTACGAGCAGTACTTC. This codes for CASSLVFDYEQYF.

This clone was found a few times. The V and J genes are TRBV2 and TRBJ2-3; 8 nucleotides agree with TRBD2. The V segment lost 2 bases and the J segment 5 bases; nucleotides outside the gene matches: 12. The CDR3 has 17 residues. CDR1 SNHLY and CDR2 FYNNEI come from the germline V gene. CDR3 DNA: TGTGCCAGCAGTGAATGGGGCGCGGGAGGATCTGGAGATACGCAGTATTTT. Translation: CASSEWGAGGSGDTQYF.

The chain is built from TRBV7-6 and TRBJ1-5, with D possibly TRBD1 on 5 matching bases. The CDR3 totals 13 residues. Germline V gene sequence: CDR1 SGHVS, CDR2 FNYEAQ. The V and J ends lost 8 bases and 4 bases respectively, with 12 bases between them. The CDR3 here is CASGAGANQPQHF. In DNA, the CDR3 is TGTGCCAGCGGGGCTGGGGCAAATCAGCCCCAGCATTTT.

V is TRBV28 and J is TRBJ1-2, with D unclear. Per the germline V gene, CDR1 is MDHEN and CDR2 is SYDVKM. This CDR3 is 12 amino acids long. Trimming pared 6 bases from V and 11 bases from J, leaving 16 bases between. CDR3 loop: CASRPAMPGYTF. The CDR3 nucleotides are TGTGCCAGCAGACCAGCAATGCCTGGGTACACCTTC.

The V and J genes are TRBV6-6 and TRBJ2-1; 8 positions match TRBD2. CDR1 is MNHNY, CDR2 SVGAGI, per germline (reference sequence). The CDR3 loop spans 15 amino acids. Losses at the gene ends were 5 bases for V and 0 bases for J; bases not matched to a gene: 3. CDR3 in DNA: TGTGCCAGCAGTCGGACTAGCTTCTCCTACAATGAGCAGTTCTTC. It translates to CASSRTSFSYNEQFF.

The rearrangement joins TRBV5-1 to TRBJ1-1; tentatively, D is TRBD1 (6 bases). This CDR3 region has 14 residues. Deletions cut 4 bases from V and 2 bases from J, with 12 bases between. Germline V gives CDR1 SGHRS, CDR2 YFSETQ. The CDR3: CASSREDRNTEAFF. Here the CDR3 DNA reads TGCGCCAGCAGCCGAGAGGACAGAAACACTGAAGCTTTCTTT.

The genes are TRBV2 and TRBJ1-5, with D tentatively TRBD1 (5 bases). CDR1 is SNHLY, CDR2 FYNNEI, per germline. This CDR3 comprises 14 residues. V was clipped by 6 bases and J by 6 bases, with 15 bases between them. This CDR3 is CASREEAGPQPQHF. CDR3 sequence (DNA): TGTGCCAGCAGGGAGGAGGCAGGGCCTCAGCCCCAGCATTTT.

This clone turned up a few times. Written as DNA, the CDR3 is TGTGCCAGCAGTTTAACAGGCAAAGAGACCCAGTACTTC. It specifies CASSLTGKETQYF. V is TRBV28 and J is TRBJ2-5; a weak D match, TRBD1 (5 bases). The CDR3 loop spans 13 amino acids. The V and J ends lost 2 bases and 3 bases respectively, with 7 bases between them. Germline loops: CDR1 MDHEN, CDR2 SYDVKM. The full variable domain, its missing parts supplied by reference TRBV28 and TRBJ2-5, is DVKVTQSSRYLVKRTGEKVFLECVQDMDHENMFWYRQDPGLGLRLIYFSYDVKMKEKGDIPEGYSVSREKKERFSLILESASTNQTSMYLCASSLTGKETQYFGPGTRLLVL.

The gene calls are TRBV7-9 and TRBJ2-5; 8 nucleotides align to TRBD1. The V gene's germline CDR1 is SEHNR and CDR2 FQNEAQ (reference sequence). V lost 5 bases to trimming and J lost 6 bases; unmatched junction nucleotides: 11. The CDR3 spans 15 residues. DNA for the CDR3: TGTGCCAGCAGCCAAGAGATCACAGGGGGGCAGACCCAGTACTTC. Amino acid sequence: CASSQEITGGQTQYF.

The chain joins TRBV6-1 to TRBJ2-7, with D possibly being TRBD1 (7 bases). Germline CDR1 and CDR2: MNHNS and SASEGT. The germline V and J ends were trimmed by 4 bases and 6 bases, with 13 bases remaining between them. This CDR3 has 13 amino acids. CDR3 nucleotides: TGTGCCAGCAGTGGGGACCAGGGGGGCGAGCAGTACTTC. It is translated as CASSGDQGGEQYF.

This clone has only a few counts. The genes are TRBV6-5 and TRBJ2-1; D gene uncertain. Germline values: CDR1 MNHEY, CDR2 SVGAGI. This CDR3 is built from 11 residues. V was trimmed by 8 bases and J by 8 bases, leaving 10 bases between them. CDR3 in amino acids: CASRGQDEQFF. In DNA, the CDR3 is TGTGCCAGCCGAGGTCAGGATGAGCAGTTCTTC.

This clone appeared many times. DNA of the CDR3: TGTGCCAGCAGCTTGCCCTCCAGCGGGAGGTACAATGAGCAGTTCTTC. It is translated as CASSLPSSGRYNEQFF. The gene calls are TRBV5-4 and TRBJ2-1, with TRBD2 identical over 9 bases. V shed 1 base, J shed 4 bases, and the junction held 6 bases outside the gene matches. The CDR3 sequence is 16 residues long. Germline assignment: CDR1 SGHNT and CDR2 YYREEE (reference sequence).

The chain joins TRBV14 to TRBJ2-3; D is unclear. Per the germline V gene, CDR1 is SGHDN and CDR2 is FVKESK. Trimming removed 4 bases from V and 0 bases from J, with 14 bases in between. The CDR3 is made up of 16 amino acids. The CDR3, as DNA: TGTGCCAGCAGCCTCGCGAGGAACCCTAGCACAGATACGCAGTATTTT. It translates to CASSLARNPSTDTQYF.

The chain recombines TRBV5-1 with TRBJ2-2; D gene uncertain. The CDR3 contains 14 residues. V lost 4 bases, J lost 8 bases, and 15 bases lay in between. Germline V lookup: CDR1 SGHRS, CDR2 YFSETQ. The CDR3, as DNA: TGCGCCAGCAGCCCCACCTCACTCCCGGGGGAGCTGTTTTTT. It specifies CASSPTSLPGELFF. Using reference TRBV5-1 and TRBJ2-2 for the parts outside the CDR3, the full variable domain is KAGVTQTPRYLIKTRGQQVTLSCSPISGHRSVSWYQQTPGQGLQFLFEYFSETQRNKGNFPGRFSGRQFSNSRSEMNVSTLELGDSALYLCASSPTSLPGELFFGEGSRLTVL.

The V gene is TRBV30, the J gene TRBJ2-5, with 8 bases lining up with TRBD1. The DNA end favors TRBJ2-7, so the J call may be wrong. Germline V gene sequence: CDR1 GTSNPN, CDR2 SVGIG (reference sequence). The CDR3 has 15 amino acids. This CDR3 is CAWSSTGVYVYEQYF. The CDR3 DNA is TGTGCCTGGAGTTCGACAGGGGTGTATGTCTACGAGCAGTACTTC.

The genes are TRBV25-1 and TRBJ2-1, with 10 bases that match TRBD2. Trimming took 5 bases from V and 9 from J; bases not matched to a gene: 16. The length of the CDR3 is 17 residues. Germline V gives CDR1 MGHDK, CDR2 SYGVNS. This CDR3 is CASSPSSGRDGRTEQFF. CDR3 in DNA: TGTGCCAGCAGTCCTTCAAGCGGGAGGGACGGGCGGACTGAGCAGTTCTTC.

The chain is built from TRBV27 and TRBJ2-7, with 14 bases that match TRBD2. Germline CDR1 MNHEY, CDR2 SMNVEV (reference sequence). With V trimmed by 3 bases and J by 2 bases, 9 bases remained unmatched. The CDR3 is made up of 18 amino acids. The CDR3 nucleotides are TGTGCCAGCAGTTTCAAGACTAGCGGGAGGGCCTTTACCTACGAGCAGTACTTC. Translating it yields CASSFKTSGRAFTYEQYF.

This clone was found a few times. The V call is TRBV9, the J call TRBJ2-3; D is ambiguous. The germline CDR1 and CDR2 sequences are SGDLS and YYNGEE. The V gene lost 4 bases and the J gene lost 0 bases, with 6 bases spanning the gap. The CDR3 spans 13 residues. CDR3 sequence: CASSPKSTDTQYF. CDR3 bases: TGTGCCAGCAGCCCGAAAAGCACAGATACGCAGTATTTT.

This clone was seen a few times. This chain's CDR3 is CASKQREGNWIEQFF. CDR3 in DNA: TGTGCCAGTAAACAGCGGGAGGGGAATTGGATTGAGCAGTTCTTC. The chain recombines TRBV19 with TRBJ2-1; 10 bases match TRBD2. The CDR3 totals 15 residues. The V gene's germline CDR1 is LNHDA and CDR2 SQIVND (reference sequence). J gave up 9 bases and V 7 bases, and 12 bases lay outside the gene matches.

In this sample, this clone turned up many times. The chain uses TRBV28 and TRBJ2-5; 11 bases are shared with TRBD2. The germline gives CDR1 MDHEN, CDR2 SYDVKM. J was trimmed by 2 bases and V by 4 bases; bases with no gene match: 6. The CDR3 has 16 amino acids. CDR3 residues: CASSSAGLAEQETQYF. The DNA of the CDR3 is TGTGCCAGCAGTTCCGCGGGACTAGCGGAGCAAGAGACCCAGTACTTC.

CDR3 DNA sequence: TGCGCCAGCAGCCCCGCCGTCCTAGCTAGCACAGATACGCAGTATTTT. Protein sequence: CASSPAVLASTDTQYF. The chain recombines TRBV5-1 with TRBJ2-3, with D tentatively TRBD2 (5 bases). Germline CDR1 is SGHRS and CDR2 is YFSETQ. Trimming took 4 bases from V and 0 from J, leaving 15 bases between them. CDR3 length: 16 amino acids. The full variable domain, with the rest looked up from reference TRBV5-1 and TRBJ2-3, is KAGVTQTPRYLIKTRGQQVTLSCSPISGHRSVSWYQQTPGQGLQFLFEYFSETQRNKGNFPGRFSGRQFSNSRSEMNVSTLELGDSALYLCASSPAVLASTDTQYFGPGTRLTVL.

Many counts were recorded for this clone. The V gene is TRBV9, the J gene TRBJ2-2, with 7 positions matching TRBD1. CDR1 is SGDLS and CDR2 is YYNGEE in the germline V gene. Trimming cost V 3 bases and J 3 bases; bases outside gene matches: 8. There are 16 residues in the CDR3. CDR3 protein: CASSAQGVLYTGELFF. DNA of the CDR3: TGTGCCAGCAGCGCGCAGGGGGTGTTGTACACCGGGGAGCTGTTTTTT.

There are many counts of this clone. CDR3 in amino acids: CASKRSGTGVGYTF. The CDR3 bases are TGTGCCAGTAAGCGGTCCGGGACAGGGGTCGGCTACACCTTC. The chain is built from TRBV19 and TRBJ1-2, with 10 bases that match TRBD1. The CDR3 totals 14 residues. V shed 7 bases, J shed 8 bases, and the junction held 10 bases outside the gene matches. Germline CDR1 reads LNHDA; CDR2 reads SQIVND (reference sequence).

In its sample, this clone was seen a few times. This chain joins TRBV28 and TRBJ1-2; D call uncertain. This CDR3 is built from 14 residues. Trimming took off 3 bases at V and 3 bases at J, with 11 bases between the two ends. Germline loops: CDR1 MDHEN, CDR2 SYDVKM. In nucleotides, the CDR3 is TGTGCCAGCAGTTTGTGGGAGGGTCACTATGGCTACACCTTC. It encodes CASSLWEGHYGYTF.

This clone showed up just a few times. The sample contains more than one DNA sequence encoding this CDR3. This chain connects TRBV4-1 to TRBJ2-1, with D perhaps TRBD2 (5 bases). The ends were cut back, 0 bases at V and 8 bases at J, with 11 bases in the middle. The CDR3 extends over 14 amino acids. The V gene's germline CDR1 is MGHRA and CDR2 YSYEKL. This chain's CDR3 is CASSQDPGLYEQFF. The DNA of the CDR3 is TGCGCCAGCAGCCAAGATCCTGGACTTTATGAGCAGTTCTTC.